Listed below are T cell receptor beta chains from one sample, sequenced in a study of identical twins. One entry per CDR3 protein, called by TCRdb with MiXCR from the 5' RACE reads. The table includes hundreds of thousands of distinct CDR3 sequences, roughly 20% detected once. These same records also appear under a second study, on T cells expressing NK-cell markers.

What was sequenced was PBMCs. These receptors were obtained from a woman younger than 30 in good health. The CDR3 runs from the conserved cysteine through the conserved F or W. The D gene is left open where the match is weak. Not every row has a clone size; where given, it reads once, few, many or a size class.

D gene: -
V gene: TRBV20-1
CDR3 length: 10
clone size: -
CDR3 protein: CSARPETQYF

D gene: TRBD2
V gene: TRBV11-2
CDR3 length: 15
clone size: few
CDR3 protein: CASSLLLAGTGELFF

D gene: TRBD1
V gene: TRBV20-1
CDR3 length: 12
clone size: few
CDR3 protein: CSADNRGTEAFF

D gene: TRBD2
V gene: TRBV7-9
CDR3 length: 16
clone size: -
CDR3 protein: CASSLRAGGITDTQYF

D gene: -
V gene: TRBV6-6
CDR3 length: 13
clone size: few
CDR3 protein: CASSYPRGDTQYF

D gene: -
V gene: TRBV7-2
CDR3 length: 17
clone size: -
CDR3 protein: CASSLAPSRMDKNIQYF

D gene: -
V gene: TRBV7-9
CDR3 length: 12
clone size: -
CDR3 protein: CASSLKVDEQFF

D gene: -
V gene: TRBV21-1
CDR3 length: 14
clone size: -
CDR3 protein: CAEQAQGSFYEQYF

D gene: -
V gene: TRBV5-1
CDR3 length: 14
clone size: few
CDR3 protein: CASSWTTSYNEQFF

D gene: -
V gene: TRBV20-1
CDR3 length: 14
clone size: few
CDR3 protein: CSARGGGFRETQYF

D gene: TRBD2
V gene: TRBV10-2
CDR3 length: 14
clone size: -
CDR3 protein: CASSQREGADTQYF

D gene: -
V gene: TRBV20-1
CDR3 length: 14
clone size: few
CDR3 protein: CSASPGESNTEAFF

D gene: -
V gene: TRBV6-5
CDR3 length: 16
clone size: -
CDR3 protein: CASSYSVGRKDYGYTF

D gene: -
V gene: TRBV10-3
CDR3 length: 13
clone size: few
CDR3 protein: CAIRKVADYEQYF

D gene: -
V gene: TRBV6-2/TRBV6-3
CDR3 length: 13
clone size: few
CDR3 protein: CASMRNWANVLTF

D gene: TRBD1
V gene: TRBV29-1
CDR3 length: 15
clone size: -
CDR3 protein: CSVEEQGVGVYEQYF

D gene: -
V gene: TRBV18
CDR3 length: 17
clone size: -
CDR3 protein: CASSPLPLGGTYNEQFF

D gene: -
V gene: TRBV14
CDR3 length: 12
clone size: -
CDR3 protein: CASSPTGPEAFF

D gene: -
V gene: TRBV12-3/TRBV12-4
CDR3 length: 13
clone size: -
CDR3 protein: CASSRQPRVKAFF

D gene: -
V gene: TRBV29-1
CDR3 length: 14
clone size: -
CDR3 protein: CSVAVSGTVSEQFF

D gene: -
V gene: TRBV5-1
CDR3 length: 15
clone size: -
CDR3 protein: CASSLAGSVSYEQYF

D gene: -
V gene: TRBV7-2
CDR3 length: 15
clone size: few
CDR3 protein: CASSLAGPGANVLTF

D gene: TRBD1
V gene: TRBV12-3/TRBV12-4
CDR3 length: 18
clone size: few
CDR3 protein: CACSSTGTGLSSYNEQFF

D gene: -
V gene: TRBV20-1
CDR3 length: 14
clone size: -
CDR3 protein: CSASRGLAKNIQYF

D gene: -
V gene: TRBV29-1
CDR3 length: 13
clone size: -
CDR3 protein: CSVGSGGIETQYF

D gene: -
V gene: TRBV9
CDR3 length: 14
clone size: -
CDR3 protein: CASSVAVGGGTQYF

D gene: -
V gene: TRBV5-5
CDR3 length: 13
clone size: -
CDR3 protein: CASSADNSYEQYF

D gene: -
V gene: TRBV20-1
CDR3 length: 11
clone size: few
CDR3 protein: CSASKPGEQYF

D gene: TRBD1
V gene: TRBV4-2
CDR3 length: 15
clone size: -
CDR3 protein: CASTLDRGVGAEAFF

D gene: TRBD1
V gene: TRBV5-1
CDR3 length: 15
clone size: few
CDR3 protein: CASSAQNRGFYEQYF

D gene: -
V gene: TRBV20-1
CDR3 length: 14
clone size: -
CDR3 protein: CSAKKGGFTDTQYF

D gene: TRBD2
V gene: TRBV6-4
CDR3 length: 19
clone size: -
CDR3 protein: CASSPGWGLAGAHQETQYF

D gene: TRBD2
V gene: TRBV20-1
CDR3 length: 14
clone size: few
CDR3 protein: CSARQRGSSYEQYF

D gene: TRBD2
V gene: TRBV6-2/TRBV6-3
CDR3 length: 14
clone size: -
CDR3 protein: CASSYVGGRREQYF

D gene: TRBD2
V gene: TRBV12-3/TRBV12-4
CDR3 length: 16
clone size: few
CDR3 protein: CASSFRERGDQETQYF